The T cell receptor beta chain described here comes from a study of PD-L1 blockade in urothelial cancer. The CDR3 consists of 14 residues. Germline V lookup: CDR1 MNHEY, CDR2 SVGAGI. V shed 5 bases and J 0 bases; nucleotides not matched to a gene: 3. Synthetic spike-ins, TCR analog templates, were added into each PCR. This table comes from immunoSEQ multiplex PCR, and its TCRdb copy is limited to in-frame clones, with some not included. Of some 110,000 clones listed, approximately 89% are singletons. Noted time point: peripheral blood 6 weeks after treatment start. Between 1 and 8 samples, pretreatment and on-treatment, were given by each patient.

The material sequenced was PBMCs, taken around atezolizumab (anti-PD-L1) treatment. The sequence was collected from a man aged 55 to 70 with urothelial cancer. V and J are TRBV6-5 and TRBJ1-1; 7 bases align to TRBD1. CDR3 amino acids: CASSQGDLNTEAFF. The CDR3 DNA reads TGTGCCAGCAGTCAGGGGGACTTGAACACTGAAGCTTTCTTT.